This entry concerns a single T cell receptor (beta chain). In this sample, this clone turned up a few times. The specificity of this receptor is unknown. There are no base qualities to consult, and no much larger clone falls within one base. The data derive from a study of blood T cell repertoires in COVID-19 (dated by TCRdb to 2019 to 2021). General notes on the study: Samples covering the acute and convalescent phases of COVID-19 were provided by collaborators in the United States, Italy and Spain. The dataset comprised deeply sampled blood TCRbeta repertoires from subjects exposed to, actively infected with, or recovered from COVID-19. The samples were drawn from the first 160 participants of the ongoing ImmuneRACE study and from 950 to 1,500 subjects provided by 6 global collaborators. A de-identified subject ID, COVID-19 status, age in years and sex were almost always included in the sample metadata. The repertoires were released in a freely available public database intended as a resource for research on the immune response to SARS-CoV-2. Where available, HLA class I and class II types were taken from metadata supplied by the sample provider and were not determined by assay-based typing. The material from the prospective study consisted of cDNA or gDNA derived from T cells, B-cell-depleted T cells, or PBMCs.

The collaborating institutions used their own protocols to collect whole blood in K2EDTA tubes. For TCRbeta analysis, collaborators shipped samples as frozen whole blood, isolated PBMCs, or DNA extracted from either of those sample types. What the authors observed across the whole study: The quantity of clinical and demographic metadata differed by source and by participant and was supplied without curation.

Per the germline V gene, SGHTA is the CDR1 and FQGNSA is the CDR2. V is clipped by 2 bases and J by 6 bases, and the sequence between their germline boundaries is 7 bases long. Its CDR3 holds 12 amino acids, cysteine through phenylalanine. Only CDR3 DNA remains: 36 bases, in frame from the first base. TCRbeta CDR3 regions were amplified from genomic DNA using the immunoSEQ Assay, a bias-controlled multiplex PCR. As for the original processing: Nucleated cell counts per sample were estimated from amplification of reference gene primers within the assay. To quantify the absolute abundance of each unique TCRbeta CDR3 rearrangement, sequence reads were collapsed and filtered. For each sample, productive Simpson clonality was calculated as the square root of Simpson's diversity index over productive rearrangements. TCRdb holds this immuneACCESS table with in-frame rearrangements only. Some clones are missing; in checked studies, unresolved V genes explain under half, and the rest has no known cause. V, J and clone size were drawn from that table, and D and trimming were deduced from the DNA. For this sample the table gives 100,000 or so clones, of which approximately 85% were detected only once. In total, the top ten clones hold roughly 4% of the sample.

Input material: peripheral blood. The V gene is TRBV7-2 and the J gene is TRBJ1-1; the D gene remains uncertain. This clonotype was obtained from a man aged 60-69 years with acute or convalescent COVID-19. The encoded CDR3 is CASSLYPAEAFF. The sequenced DNA: TGTGCCAGCAGCTTATATCCCGCTGAAGCTTTCTTT.